This entry features one TCR beta chain sequence. This CDR3 is built from 16 residues. Losses at the gene ends were 2 bases for V and 0 bases for J; bases not matched to a gene: 0. Germline V lookup: CDR1 KGHDR, CDR2 SFDVKD. This record belongs to a study of blood T cell repertoires in COVID-19. Study summary: Samples came from the United States, Italy and Spain, spanning acute and convalescent COVID-19.

Under the authors' procedure: Amplification of reference gene primers was used by the study to estimate nucleated cell counts. Libraries were prepared by immunoSEQ multiplex PCR; TCRdb keeps only in-frame clonotypes and omits some of them. The DNA was the basis for D and trimming; V, J and clone size are from that table. The sample consists of tens of thousands of clones, more than 90% of them appearing once. The J gene is TRBJ2-1, the V gene TRBV24-1, with 10 bases fitting TRBD2. The sequenced sample was peripheral blood. This clonotype was obtained from a middle-aged man with acute or convalescent COVID-19. Here the CDR3 reads CATSDSSGSSYNEQFF. The CDR3 region has the DNA TGTGCCACCAGTGATTCTAGCGGGAGCTCCTACAATGAGCAGTTCTTC.